The T cell receptor beta chain under discussion was sequenced for a study of blood T cell repertoires in COVID-19. Across the study: Spain, Italy and the United States supplied samples that represented acute and convalescent COVID-19. T cells, B-cell-depleted T cells, or PBMCs supplied cDNA or gDNA.

Source study methods: Reference gene primer amplification yielded estimated nucleated cell counts. Only in-frame clones appear in the TCRdb table, and some are missing; sequencing was by immunoSEQ multiplex PCR. V, J and clone size are taken as reported in that table, and D and trimming were inferred from the DNA itself. In the table there are approximately 200,000 clones, 75% to 90% of which are singletons. The germline gives CDR1 MRHNA, CDR2 SNTAGT. The V end lost 1 base, the J end lost 6 bases, and 15 bases lay between the germline ends. This CDR3 region has 16 residues. This clonotype was obtained from a human donor in a cohort sampled during active COVID-19. Sequencing input: peripheral blood. The chain employs TRBV6-4 and TRBJ2-2, with a tentative D call TRBD1 (6 bases). CDR3 amino acids: CASSDFIRTVPGELFF. The CDR3 region has the DNA TGTGCCAGCAGTGACTTTATACGGACAGTTCCCGGGGAGCTGTTTTTT.